This T cell receptor beta chain was captured in a study of tumor-infiltrating lymphocytes in primary liver carcinoma. Background on the study: Every sample contained roughly 3.5 to 8 million productive TCRbeta reads, and these numbers were similar from one tissue type to another. Study-level points and caveats: Blood had a significantly lower top-250-clone fraction than tumors did (p = 0.039).

Using a constant-region primer together with ProtoScript II reverse transcriptase, TCR beta cDNA was made from approximately 0.55 ug of total RNA. The TCR beta library was amplified through three nested multiplex PCR rounds in a modified ARM-PCR procedure. Two initial PCR rounds of around 10 cycles each paired TRBV1-TRBV30 forward primers with a C-beta reverse primer. TCRdb analysed the multiplex PCR reads with MiXCR anew, one entry per CDR3 protein. This table holds a few hundred thousand distinct CDR3 sequences, almost 60% found once. The source of the blood RNA was unsorted whole blood, and germline DNA was extracted as well. Germline loops: CDR1 LGHNA, CDR2 YNFKEQ. The CDR3 covers 19 residues. Points on this clonotype: The target antigen is unknown. At one end the junction does not follow the germline gene, possibly because of a read error.

The sequence was obtained from a woman aged 25 to 39 with primary liver carcinoma and hepatitis B virus infection. J is TRBJ1-5 and V is TRBV4-2; 9 nucleotides match TRBD1. Sequenced sample: peripheral blood. CDR3 bases: TGTGCCACCAGCCAAGAGCCAGAGTTAGGGACAGGGTTCAGTCAGCCCCAGCATTTT. It codes for CATSQEPELGTGFSQPQHF.